Below are 22 T cell receptor beta chains sequenced from a single sample in a study of blood T cell repertoires in COVID-19. Clones were sequenced by immunoSEQ multiplex PCR, and TCRdb holds only the in-frame ones, with some missing. The sample has fewer than 200,000 clones, approximately 89% seen once. The sequencing input was peripheral blood. The receptor source for this set is a man aged 40-49 years with active or convalescent COVID-19.

This chain connects TRBV7-6 to TRBJ1-5; D is unclear. This CDR3 comprises 13 residues. The V gene's germline CDR1 is SGHVS and CDR2 FNYEAQ. V was cut by 3 bases and J by 3 bases, with 6 bases left in between. In nucleotides, the CDR3 is TGTGCCAGCAGCTTCAGTTACAATCAGCCCCAGCATTTT. It codes for CASSFSYNQPQHF. Filled out from reference TRBV7-6 and TRBJ1-5, the complete variable domain reads GAGVSQSPRYKVTKRGQDVALRCDPISGHVSLYWYRQALGQGPEFLTYFNYEAQQDKSGLPNDRFSAERPEGSISTLTIQRTEQRDSAMYRCASSFSYNQPQHFGDGTRLSIL.

V and J are TRBV5-4 and TRBJ1-2; D perhaps matches TRBD1 (6 bases). CDR1 and CDR2 from the germline V gene are SGHNT and YYREEE (reference sequence). The V end lost 4 bases, the J end lost 4 bases, and 14 bases lay between the germline ends. The CDR3 consists of 14 residues. The CDR3 reads CASSLQGIGYGYTF. For the CDR3, the DNA is TGTGCCAGCAGCCTACAGGGAATAGGCTATGGCTACACCTTC.

This clone was detected once. The gene calls are TRBV7-9 and TRBJ2-5, with a possible D match to TRBD1 (6 bases). The CDR3 has 15 residues. Germline assignment: CDR1 SEHNR and CDR2 FQNEAQ (reference sequence). Trimming pared 2 bases from V and 4 bases from J, leaving 14 bases between. The CDR3 sequence is CASSLTLQGPETQYF. CDR3 sequence (DNA): TGTGCCAGCAGCTTAACCTTACAGGGACCAGAGACCCAGTACTTC.

The rearrangement links TRBV5-4 to TRBJ2-6; TRBD1 is a possible D gene (5 bases). This CDR3 comprises 16 residues. V shed 0 bases and J shed 4 bases, with 11 bases lying between them. Germline CDR1 and CDR2: SGHNT and YYREEE (reference sequence). CDR3 DNA sequence: TGTGCCAGCAGCTTGGGGGGCGCGAACGGGGCCAACGTCCTGACTTTC. Its translation: CASSLGGANGANVLTF.

The CDR3 bases are TGTGCCAGCAGCCAAGAGGAGAATGAGCAGTTCTTC. It translates to CASSQEENEQFF. The rearrangement links TRBV14 to TRBJ2-1; D is undetermined. V shed 0 bases and J shed 7 bases, with 4 bases lying between them. Germline-derived CDR1 and CDR2 are SGHDN and FVKESK. CDR3 length equals 12 residues. The complete variable domain, with remaining parts taken from reference TRBV14 and TRBJ2-1, reads EAGVTQFPSHSVIEKGQTVTLRCDPISGHDNLYWYRRVMGKEIKFLLHFVKESKQDESGMPNNRFLAERTGGTYSTLKVQPAELEDSGVYFCASSQEENEQFFGPGTRLTVL.

This chain links TRBV18 with TRBJ2-1, with a possible D match to TRBD2 (6 bases). The V and J ends lost 3 bases and 0 bases respectively, with 15 bases between them. Germline V CDR1 and CDR2: KGHSH, LQKENI. CDR3 length: 17 amino acids. In nucleotides, the CDR3 is TGTGCCAGCTCACCCCCGGTGCGGGGACTCTCCTACAATGAGCAGTTCTTC. Residues: CASSPPVRGLSYNEQFF. Combining the CDR3 with reference TRBV18 and TRBJ2-1 gives the whole variable domain NAGVMQNPRHLVRRRGQEARLRCSPMKGHSHVYWYRQLPEEGLKFMVYLQKENIIDESGMPKERFSAEFPKEGPSILRIQQVVRGDSAAYFCASSPPVRGLSYNEQFFGPGTRLTVL.

The chain combines TRBV18 with TRBJ1-1; D remains unclear. CDR3 size: 13 residues. Germline CDR1 and CDR2: KGHSH and LQKENI. Trimming stripped 1 base from V and 7 bases from J, with 10 bases between. CDR3 loop: CASSPQPQIEAFF. The CDR3 DNA reads TGTGCCAGCTCACCACAACCCCAGATTGAAGCTTTCTTT.

The sample holds many counts of this clone. V and J are TRBV12-2 and TRBJ1-4. TRBV12-2 is flagged as a pseudogene. The length of the CDR3 is 19 residues. The DNA of the CDR3 is TGTGCAAGTCGCTTAGTGGAGGCGGGGGAAACCTCAACTAATGAAAAACTGTTTTTT. Its protein product is CASRLVEAGETSTNEKLFF.

The CDR3 here is CASSSQGPGNTIYF. CDR3 DNA sequence: TGTGCCAGCAGCTCACAGGGCCCGGGAAACACCATATATTTT. The chain recombines TRBV5-4 with TRBJ1-3; a possible D gene is TRBD1 (6 bases). Trimming cost V 3 bases and J 4 bases, with 11 bases left between them. Germline CDR1 and CDR2: SGHNT and YYREEE (reference sequence). This CDR3 spans 14 amino acids.

The V gene is TRBV7-3, the J gene TRBJ1-1; TRBD1 aligns across 7 bases. The germline V gene encodes CDR1 SGHTA and CDR2 FQGTGA. J gave up 8 bases and V 5 bases, and 8 bases lay outside the gene matches. This CDR3 is 13 amino acids long. The CDR3 spells CASSPRQGAEAFF. For the CDR3, the DNA is TGTGCCAGCAGCCCAAGACAGGGAGCGGAAGCTTTCTTT. Drawing the rest from reference TRBV7-3 and TRBJ1-1, the complete variable domain is GAGVSQTPSNKVTEKGKYVELRCDPISGHTALYWYRQSLGQGPEFLIYFQGTGAADDSGLPNDRFFAVRPEGSVSTLKIQRTERGDSAVYLCASSPRQGAEAFFGQGTRLTVV.

The chain links TRBV7-9 to TRBJ1-1; the D gene is possibly TRBD1 (5 bases). V lost 5 bases, J lost 4 bases, and 17 bases lay in between. The CDR3 sequence is 15 residues long. CDR1 and CDR2 (germline): SEHNR, FQNEAQ (reference sequence). CDR3: CASSPFVGGSTEAFF. CDR3 DNA: TGTGCCAGCAGCCCTTTTGTCGGGGGTTCCACTGAAGCTTTCTTT. Drawing the rest from reference TRBV7-9 and TRBJ1-1, the complete variable domain is DTGVSQNPRHKITKRGQNVTFRCDPISEHNRLYWYRQTLGQGPEFLTYFQNEAQLEKSRLLSDRFSAERPKGSFSTLEIQRTEQGDSAMYLCASSPFVGGSTEAFFGQGTRLTVV.

This clone was counted once. The CDR3 DNA is TGCGCCAGCAGCCAAGACCGCACACCAGGGGAAGCTTTCTTT. Its protein product is CASSQDRTPGEAFF. The chain joins TRBV4-3 to TRBJ1-1, with TRBD1 as a possible D gene (5 bases). The CDR3 is 14 residues long. Germline CDR1 LGHNA, CDR2 YSLEER. V was pared by 0 bases and J by 8 bases, with 13 bases between.

The chain combines TRBV6-2 or TRBV6-3 with TRBJ2-7; maybe TRBD1 (6 bases). The V end lost 6 bases, the J end lost 4 bases, and 10 bases lay between the germline ends. CDR3 length: 12 residues. CDR1 is MNHEY, CDR2 SVGEGT, per germline. CDR3 amino acids: CASSEQGYEQYF. CDR3 in DNA: TGTGCCAGCAGCGAACAGGGATACGAGCAGTACTTC.

The chain combines TRBV6-1 with TRBJ1-5, with unresolved D. Germline V lookup: CDR1 MNHNS, CDR2 SASEGT. Trimming removed 2 bases from V and 6 bases from J, with 8 bases in between. CDR3 size: 13 residues. In DNA, the CDR3 is TGTGCCAGCAGTGAATTAGAGTTTCAGCCCCAGCATTTT. This gives the protein CASSELEFQPQHF.

This rearrangement joins TRBV5-8 to TRBJ1-6; 7 nucleotides align to TRBD1. V was pared by 7 bases and J by 7 bases, with 11 bases of the junction left unmatched. The CDR3 runs 15 residues. Germline V gives CDR1 SGHTS, CDR2 YDEGEE. Here the CDR3 DNA reads TGTGCCAGCCCCGGGATCCAGGACAGGAATTCACCCCTCCACTTT. It encodes CASPGIQDRNSPLHF. Using reference TRBV5-8 and TRBJ1-6 for the parts outside the CDR3, the full variable domain is EAGVTQSPTHLIKTRGQQATLRCSPISGHTSVYWYQQALGLGLQFLLWYDEGEERNRGNFPPRFSGRQFPNYSSELNVNALELEDSALYLCASPGIQDRNSPLHFGNGTRLTVT.

The V gene is TRBV10-3, the J gene TRBJ2-7; D is uncertain. Trimming left V 7 bases short and J 6 bases short, with 16 bases between. Per the germline V gene, CDR1 is ENHRY and CDR2 is SYGVKD. The CDR3 sequence is 13 residues long. Here the CDR3 reads CAIKETPFSEQYF. The CDR3 nucleotides read TGTGCCATCAAGGAGACCCCTTTCAGCGAGCAGTACTTC.

The J gene is TRBJ1-3, the V gene TRBV5-1; 10 nucleotides line up with TRBD1. Trimming took 4 bases from V and 0 from J; bases not matched to a gene: 7. The germline V gene has CDR1 SGHRS and CDR2 YFSETQ. The CDR3 has 17 residues. The CDR3 reads CASSLSGTGASGNTIYF. Here the CDR3 DNA reads TGCGCCAGCAGCCTCTCCGGGACAGGGGCCTCTGGAAACACCATATATTTT. The full variable domain, its missing parts supplied by reference TRBV5-1 and TRBJ1-3, is KAGVTQTPRYLIKTRGQQVTLSCSPISGHRSVSWYQQTPGQGLQFLFEYFSETQRNKGNFPGRFSGRQFSNSRSEMNVSTLELGDSALYLCASSLSGTGASGNTIYFGEGSWLTVV.

This chain uses TRBV4-3 with TRBJ2-3; TRBD2 matches 8 bases. Germline V gene sequence: CDR1 LGHNA, CDR2 YSLEER. This CDR3 region has 14 residues. The V and J ends lost 0 bases and 9 bases, in that order; junction bases with no gene match: 5. The CDR3 DNA follows: TGCGCCAGCAGCCAAGAACCGGGGGGGACGACGCAGTATTTT. Protein: CASSQEPGGTTQYF.

V gene TRBV10-1 combines with J gene TRBJ2-1, with TRBD1 matching over 7 bases. The CDR3 length is 13 residues. The V gene's germline CDR1 is WNHNN and CDR2 SYGVQD (reference sequence). V was pared by 4 bases and J by 8 bases, with 5 bases of the junction left unmatched. Here the CDR3 reads CASSGSGGYEQFF. The CDR3 DNA reads as TGCGCCAGCAGTGGATCAGGGGGTTATGAGCAGTTCTTC.

To note about this clone: Relative to the germline gene, one junction end is altered; a read error may explain this. The chain uses TRBV2 and TRBJ1-1; 10 bases line up with TRBD1. CDR3 length: 14 residues. The germline CDR1 and CDR2 sequences are SNHLY and FYNNEI. The CDR3, as DNA: TGTGCCAGCAGCTCCGACAGGGGGCAATTTGTGTCTCTCTTT. Its translation is CASSSDRGQFVSLF.

The rearrangement joins TRBV24-1 to TRBJ1-2; weak D call: TRBD1 (5 bases). Deletions cut 4 bases from V and 8 bases from J, with 19 bases between. The CDR3 has 15 residues. Germline CDR1 reads KGHDR; CDR2 reads SFDVKD. This CDR3 is CATSESGTVGGGYTF. For the CDR3, the DNA is TGTGCCACCAGTGAAAGCGGGACGGTGGGTGGAGGCTACACCTTC.

V and J are TRBV5-4 and TRBJ2-3, with 10 bases lining up with TRBD2. The CDR3 totals 17 residues. V lost 2 bases and J lost 2; bases outside the gene matches: 8. CDR1 SGHNT and CDR2 YYREEE come from the germline V gene (reference sequence). For the CDR3, the DNA is TGTGCCAGCAGCTTAATAGCGGGGGGCCCTTCCACAGATACGCAGTATTTT. Its translation: CASSLIAGGPSTDTQYF.